Sequencing of this TCR beta chain was carried out in a study of shared clonotypes between healthy human individuals. Germline assignment: CDR1 LNHDA and CDR2 SQIVND (reference sequence). The V gene lost 4 bases and the J gene lost 5 bases, with 8 bases spanning the gap. The CDR3 consists of 13 residues. The assay was immunoSEQ multiplex PCR, and TCRdb's table has in-frame clones only and misses some. The repertoire holds about 680,000 clones, with less than 80% as singletons. The V gene is TRBV19, the J gene TRBJ2-2; no definite D call. Sequencing used memory CD4+ T cells sorted from blood. Specified subset: CD45RA-negative fraction. The TCR was taken from a woman aged 30 to 39 in good health. DNA for the CDR3: TGTGCCAGTAGTAGTATAGGTACCGGGGAGCTGTTTTTT. Residues: CASSSIGTGELFF.